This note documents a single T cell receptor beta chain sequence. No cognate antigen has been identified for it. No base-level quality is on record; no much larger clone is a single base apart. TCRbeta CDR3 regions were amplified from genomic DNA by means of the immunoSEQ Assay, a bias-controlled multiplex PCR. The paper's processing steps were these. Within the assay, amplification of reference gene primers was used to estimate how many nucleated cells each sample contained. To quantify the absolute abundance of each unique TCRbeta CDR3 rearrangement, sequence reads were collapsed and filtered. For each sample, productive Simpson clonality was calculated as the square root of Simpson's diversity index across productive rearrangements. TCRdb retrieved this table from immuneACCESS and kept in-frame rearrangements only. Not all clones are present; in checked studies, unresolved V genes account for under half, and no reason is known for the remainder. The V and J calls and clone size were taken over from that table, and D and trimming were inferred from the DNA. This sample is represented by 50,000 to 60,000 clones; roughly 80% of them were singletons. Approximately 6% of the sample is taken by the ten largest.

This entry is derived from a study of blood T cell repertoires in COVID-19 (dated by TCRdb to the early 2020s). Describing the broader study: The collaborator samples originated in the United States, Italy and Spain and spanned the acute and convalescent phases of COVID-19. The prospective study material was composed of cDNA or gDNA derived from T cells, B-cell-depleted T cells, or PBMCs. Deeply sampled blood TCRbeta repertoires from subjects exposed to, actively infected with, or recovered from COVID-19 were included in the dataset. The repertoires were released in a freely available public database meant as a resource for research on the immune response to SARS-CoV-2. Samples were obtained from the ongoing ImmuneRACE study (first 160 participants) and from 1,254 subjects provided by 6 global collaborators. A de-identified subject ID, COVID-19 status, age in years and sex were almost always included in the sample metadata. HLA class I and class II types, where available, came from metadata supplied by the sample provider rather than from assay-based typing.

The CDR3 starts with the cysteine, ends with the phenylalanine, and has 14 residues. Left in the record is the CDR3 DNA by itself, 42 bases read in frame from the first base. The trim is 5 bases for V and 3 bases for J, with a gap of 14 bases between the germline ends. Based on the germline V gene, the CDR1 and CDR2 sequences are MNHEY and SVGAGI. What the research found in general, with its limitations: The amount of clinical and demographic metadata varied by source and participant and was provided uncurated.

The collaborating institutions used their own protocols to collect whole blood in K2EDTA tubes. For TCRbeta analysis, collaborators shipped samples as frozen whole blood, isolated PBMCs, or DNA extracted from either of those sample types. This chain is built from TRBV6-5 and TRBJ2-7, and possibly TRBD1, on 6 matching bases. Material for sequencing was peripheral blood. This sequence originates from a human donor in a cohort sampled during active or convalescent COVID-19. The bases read TGTGCCAGCAGTAGCGGACAGACCCTCTACGAGCAGTACTTC. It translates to CASSSGQTLYEQYF.